This TCR beta chain is from a study of blood T cells in healthy people across ages. Findings and caveats of the study: The study could not conclusively compare naive and antigen-experienced cells, given its unsorted PBMCs.

Regarding this clonotype: Its antigen is not identified.

Together with a sample-barcoded 5' primer, a J-beta primer mix was included in a second PCR lasting about 7 to 11 cycles. TCRdb fed the 5' RACE reads into MiXCR, producing one record per CDR3 protein. Of 1.4 million to 1.5 million distinct CDR3 sequences listed, about 40% were seen once; the top ten hold roughly 8.2%. Germline V lookup: CDR1 ENHRY, CDR2 SYGVKD. The CDR3 contains 13 residues. The V and J ends lost 5 bases and 5 bases, in that order; junction bases with no gene match: 5. Input material: blood. The chain links TRBV10-3 to TRBJ1-2; 7 nucleotides align to TRBD1. The TCR was taken from a woman aged 18-29 years in good health. The CDR3 here is CAISKDRVYGYTF. CDR3 bases: TGTGCCATCAGTAAAGACAGGGTATATGGCTACACCTTC.